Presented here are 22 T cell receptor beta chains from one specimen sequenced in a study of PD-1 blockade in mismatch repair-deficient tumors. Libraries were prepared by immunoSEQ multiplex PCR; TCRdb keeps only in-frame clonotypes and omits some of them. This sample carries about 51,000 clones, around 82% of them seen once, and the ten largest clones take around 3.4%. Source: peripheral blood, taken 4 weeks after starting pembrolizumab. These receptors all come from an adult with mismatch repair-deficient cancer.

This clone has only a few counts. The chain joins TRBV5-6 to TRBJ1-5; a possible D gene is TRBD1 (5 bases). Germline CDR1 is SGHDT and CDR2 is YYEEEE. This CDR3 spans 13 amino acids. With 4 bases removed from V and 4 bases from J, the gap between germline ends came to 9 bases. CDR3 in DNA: TGTGCCAGCAGCATGGGACGGAATCAGCCCCAGCATTTT. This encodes CASSMGRNQPQHF.

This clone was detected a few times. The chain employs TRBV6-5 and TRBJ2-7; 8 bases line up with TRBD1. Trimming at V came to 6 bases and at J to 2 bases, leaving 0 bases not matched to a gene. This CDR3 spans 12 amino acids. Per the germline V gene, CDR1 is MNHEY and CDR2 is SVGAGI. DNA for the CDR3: TGTGCCAGCAGGGACAGGGCCTACGAGCAGTACTTC. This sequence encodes CASRDRAYEQYF.

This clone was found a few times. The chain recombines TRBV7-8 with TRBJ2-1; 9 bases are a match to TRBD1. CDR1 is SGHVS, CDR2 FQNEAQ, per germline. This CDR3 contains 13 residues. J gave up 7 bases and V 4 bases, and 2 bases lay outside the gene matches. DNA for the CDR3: TGTGCCAGCAGCTCGACAGGGGGGAATGAGCAGTTCTTC. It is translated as CASSSTGGNEQFF. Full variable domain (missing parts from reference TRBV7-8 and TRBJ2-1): GAGVSQSPRYKVAKRGQDVALRCDPISGHVSLFWYQQALGQGPEFLTYFQNEAQLDKSGLPSDRFFAERPEGSVSTLKIQRTQQEDSAVYLCASSSTGGNEQFFGPGTRLTVL.

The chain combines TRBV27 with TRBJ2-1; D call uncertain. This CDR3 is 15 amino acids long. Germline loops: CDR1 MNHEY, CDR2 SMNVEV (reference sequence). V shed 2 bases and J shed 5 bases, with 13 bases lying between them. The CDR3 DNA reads TGTGCCAGCAGTTTACTTCTGCAGTCCCACAATGAGCAGTTCTTC. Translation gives CASSLLLQSHNEQFF.

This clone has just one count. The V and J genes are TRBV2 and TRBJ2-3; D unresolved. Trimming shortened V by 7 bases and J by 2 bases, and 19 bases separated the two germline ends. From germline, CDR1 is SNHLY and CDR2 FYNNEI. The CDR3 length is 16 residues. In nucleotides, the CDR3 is TGTGCCAGCACAGAAGGGCTAATTTTACACACAGATACGCAGTATTTT. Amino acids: CASTEGLILHTDTQYF.

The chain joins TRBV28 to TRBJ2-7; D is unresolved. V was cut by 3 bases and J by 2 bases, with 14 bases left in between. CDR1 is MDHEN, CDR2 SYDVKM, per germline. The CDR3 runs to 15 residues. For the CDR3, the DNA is TGTGCCAGCAGTTTTCCCGGGTCAGGAACCTACGAGCAGTACTTC. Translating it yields CASSFPGSGTYEQYF. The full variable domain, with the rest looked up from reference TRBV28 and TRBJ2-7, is DVKVTQSSRYLVKRTGEKVFLECVQDMDHENMFWYRQDPGLGLRLIYFSYDVKMKEKGDIPEGYSVSREKKERFSLILESASTNQTSMYLCASSFPGSGTYEQYFGPGTRLTVT.

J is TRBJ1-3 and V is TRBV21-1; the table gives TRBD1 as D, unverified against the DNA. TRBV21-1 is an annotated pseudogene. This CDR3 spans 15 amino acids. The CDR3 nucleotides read TGTGCCAGCAGCAAAGGATGGACAGGGGCGGACACCATATATTTT. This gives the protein CASSKGWTGADTIYF.

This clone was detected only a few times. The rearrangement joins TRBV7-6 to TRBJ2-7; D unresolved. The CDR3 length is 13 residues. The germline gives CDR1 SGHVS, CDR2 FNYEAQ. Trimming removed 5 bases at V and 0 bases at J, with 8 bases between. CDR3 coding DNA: TGTGCCAGCAGCCGGACGGTCTCCTACGAGCAGTACTTC. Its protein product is CASSRTVSYEQYF.

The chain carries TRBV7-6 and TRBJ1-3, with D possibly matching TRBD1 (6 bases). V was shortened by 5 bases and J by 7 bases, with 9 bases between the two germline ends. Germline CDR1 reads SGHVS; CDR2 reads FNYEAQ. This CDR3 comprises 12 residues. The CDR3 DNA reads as TGTGCCAGCAGCCCTACAGGGAACACCATATATTTT. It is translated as CASSPTGNTIYF.

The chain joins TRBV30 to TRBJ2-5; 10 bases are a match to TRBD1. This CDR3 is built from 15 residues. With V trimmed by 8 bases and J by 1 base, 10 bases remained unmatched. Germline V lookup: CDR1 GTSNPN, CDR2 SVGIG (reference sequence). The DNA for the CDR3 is TGTGCCCTTGGATCGACAGGGGGCTTCCAAGAGACCCAGTACTTC. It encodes CALGSTGGFQETQYF. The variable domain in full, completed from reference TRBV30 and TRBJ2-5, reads SQTIHQWPATLVQPVGSPLSLECTVEGTSNPNLYWYRQAAGRGLQLLFYSVGIGQISSEVPQNLSASRPQDRQFILSSKKLLLSDSGFYLCALGSTGGFQETQYFGPGTRLLVL.

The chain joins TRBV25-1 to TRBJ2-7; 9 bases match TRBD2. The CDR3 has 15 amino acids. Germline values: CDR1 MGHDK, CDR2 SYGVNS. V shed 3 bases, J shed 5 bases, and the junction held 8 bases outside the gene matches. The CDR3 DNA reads TGTGCCAGCAGTGATTGGGTAGCGGGAGTCCACGAGCAGTACTTC. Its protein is CASSDWVAGVHEQYF.

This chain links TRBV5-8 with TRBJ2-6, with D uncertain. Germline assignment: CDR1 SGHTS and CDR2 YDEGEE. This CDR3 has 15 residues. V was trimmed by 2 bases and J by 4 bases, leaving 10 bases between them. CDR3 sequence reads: CASSFVALGANVLTF. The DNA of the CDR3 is TGTGCCAGCAGCTTTGTGGCTTTGGGGGCCAACGTCCTGACTTTC.

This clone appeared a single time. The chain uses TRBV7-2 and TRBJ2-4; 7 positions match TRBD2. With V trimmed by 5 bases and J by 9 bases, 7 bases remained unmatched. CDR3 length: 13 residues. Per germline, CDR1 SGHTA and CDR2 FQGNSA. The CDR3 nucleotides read TGTGCCAGCAGCGCCGGAGGGGAGGGCATTCAGTACTTC. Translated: CASSAGGEGIQYF.

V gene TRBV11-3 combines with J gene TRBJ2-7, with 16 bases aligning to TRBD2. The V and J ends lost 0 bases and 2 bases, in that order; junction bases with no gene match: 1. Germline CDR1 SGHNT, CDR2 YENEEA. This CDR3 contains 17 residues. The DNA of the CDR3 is TGTGCCAGCAGCTTAGATGGGACTAGCGGGAGGGCCTACGAGCAGTACTTC. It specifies CASSLDGTSGRAYEQYF.

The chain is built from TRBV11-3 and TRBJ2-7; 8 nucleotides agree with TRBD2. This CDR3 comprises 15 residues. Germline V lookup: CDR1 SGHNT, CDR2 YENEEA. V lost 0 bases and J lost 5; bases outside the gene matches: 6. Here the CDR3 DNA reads TGTGCCAGCAGCTTAGAGGCTAGCGGGTTAAACGAGCAGTACTTC. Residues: CASSLEASGLNEQYF.

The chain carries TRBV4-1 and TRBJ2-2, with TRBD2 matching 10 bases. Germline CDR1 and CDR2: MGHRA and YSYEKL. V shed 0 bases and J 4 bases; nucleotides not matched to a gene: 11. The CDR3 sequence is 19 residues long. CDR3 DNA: TGCGCCAGCAGCCAAGAACCAGCGGGAGGGGGTAGGGGCACCGGGGAGCTGTTTTTT. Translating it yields CASSQEPAGGGRGTGELFF.

CDR3 DNA sequence: TGTGCCAGCAGCGTACGGGACAAGGCCGTAGATACGCAGTATTTT. Protein product: CASSVRDKAVDTQYF. The rearrangement links TRBV9 to TRBJ2-3; D might be TRBD1 (6 bases). The CDR3 runs 15 residues. Germline CDR1 SGDLS, CDR2 YYNGEE. Trimming removed 1 base from V and 5 bases from J, with 14 bases in between.

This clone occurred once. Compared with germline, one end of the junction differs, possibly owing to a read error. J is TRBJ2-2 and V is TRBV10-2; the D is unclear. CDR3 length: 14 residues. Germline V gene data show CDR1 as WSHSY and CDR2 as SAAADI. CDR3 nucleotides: TGCGCCAGCAGTGAGTCGATGGGCACCAGGGAGCTGTTTTTT. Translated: CASSESMGTRELFF.

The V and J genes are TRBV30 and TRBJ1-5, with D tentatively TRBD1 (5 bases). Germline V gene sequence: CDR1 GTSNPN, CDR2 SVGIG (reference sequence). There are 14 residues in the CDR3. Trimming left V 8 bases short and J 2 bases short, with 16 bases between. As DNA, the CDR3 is TGTGCCGTAGGACAAGCCGGTGGCAATCAGCCCCAGCATTTT. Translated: CAVGQAGGNQPQHF.

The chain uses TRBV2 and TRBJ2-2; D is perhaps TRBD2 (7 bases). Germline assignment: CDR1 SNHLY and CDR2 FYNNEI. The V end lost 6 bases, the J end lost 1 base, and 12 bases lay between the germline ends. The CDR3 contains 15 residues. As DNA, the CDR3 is TGTGCCAGCAGGGGGGCTAGCGGGAACACCGGGGAGCTGTTTTTT. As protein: CASRGASGNTGELFF.

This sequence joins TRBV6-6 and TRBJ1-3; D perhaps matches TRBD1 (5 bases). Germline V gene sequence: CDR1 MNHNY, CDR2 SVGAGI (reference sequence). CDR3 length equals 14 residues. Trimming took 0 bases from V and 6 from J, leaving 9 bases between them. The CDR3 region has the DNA TGTGCCAGCAGTTACTCGGTCGGGGCAAACACCATATATTTT. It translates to CASSYSVGANTIYF.

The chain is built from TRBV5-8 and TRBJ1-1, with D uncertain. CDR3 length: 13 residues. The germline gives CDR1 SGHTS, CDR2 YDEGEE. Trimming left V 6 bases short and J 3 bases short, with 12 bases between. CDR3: CASKQNVDTEAFF. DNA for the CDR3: TGTGCCAGCAAACAGAACGTTGACACTGAAGCTTTCTTT. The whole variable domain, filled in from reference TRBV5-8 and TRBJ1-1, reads EAGVTQSPTHLIKTRGQQATLRCSPISGHTSVYWYQQALGLGLQFLLWYDEGEERNRGNFPPRFSGRQFPNYSSELNVNALELEDSALYLCASKQNVDTEAFFGQGTRLTVV.